The clone carrying this TCR beta chain was seen ten or more times. The sample comes from a study of regulatory T cells in long-lasting Graves disease. This CDR3 has 16 amino acids. After removal of 2 bases from V and 0 bases from J, the junction contained 3 bases not matched to a gene. From germline, CDR1 is SGHAT and CDR2 FQNNGV. Arm-PCR of CDR3 regions and iRepertoire HTBI primers were the basis on which TCR beta libraries were built. TCRdb re-derived calls from the multiplex PCR reads in MiXCR, one entry per CDR3 protein. The sample includes around 500,000 distinct CDR3 sequences, less than 15% of them seen just once. Regarding time point: newly diagnosed GD, antithyroid drugs for less than 3 months. Generation of the TCR library employed RNA extracted from PBMCs. This sample also belongs to another study, concerning T cells in Graves' hyperthyroidism and ophthalmopathy.

V and J are TRBV11-2 and TRBJ2-3; 9 positions agree with TRBD2. The receptor's source is a young man with Graves disease. The sequencing used peripheral blood mononuclear cells (PBMCs), collected at new diagnosis, from a patient treated with antithyroid drugs. The CDR3 region is CASSLSTSGSTDTQYF. CDR3 coding DNA: TGTGCCAGCAGCTTAAGTACTAGCGGGAGCACAGATACGCAGTATTTT.